The rows below give T cell receptor beta chains drawn from one sample of a study of T cell responses to AZD1222 COVID-19 vaccine. Sequencing was performed with immunoSEQ multiplex PCR; in TCRdb, only in-frame clones are kept and a portion is missing. The data hold 65,000 to 75,000 clones, with approximately 90% observed a single time. Sample: peripheral blood, taken 28 days after the second dose of the MenACWY control vaccine. These receptors were obtained from an adult who received the MenACWY meningococcal vaccine as a control. The CDR3 runs from the conserved cysteine through the conserved F or W. D genes are given only for firm matches. Rows give clone size only sometimes, using once, few, many, or a class for an expanded clone.

>.|TRBD1|TRBJ2-7|TRBV27
CASSLVGGGEQYF
TGTGCCAGCAGTTTAGTAGGGGGCGGCGAGCAGTACTTC
>.|.|TRBJ1-4|TRBV6-1
CASSEVLTSNEKLFF
TGTGCCAGCAGTGAAGTACTAACGTCTAATGAAAAACTGTTTTTT
>.|.|TRBJ2-6|TRBV28
CASSQMSDSGANVLTF
TGTGCCAGCAGCCAAATGTCTGACTCTGGGGCCAACGTCCTGACTTTC
>.|.|TRBJ1-6|TRBV11-2
CASSSRAGVNSPLHF
TGTGCCAGCAGCTCGAGGGCAGGAGTGAATTCACCCCTCCACTTT
>.|.|TRBJ2-5|TRBV19
CASSGGIQETQYF
TGTGCCAGTAGTGGGGGCATACAAGAGACCCAGTACTTC
>.|.|TRBJ1-5|TRBV28
CASTLLRNQPQHF
TGTGCCAGCACGCTGTTGAGGAATCAGCCCCAGCATTTT
>once|.|TRBJ2-1|TRBV7-3
CASSLGPPYNEQFF
TGTGCCAGCAGCTTAGGGCCTCCCTACAATGAGCAGTTCTTC
>.|TRBD1|TRBJ2-2|TRBV19
CASIGGQGRTGELFF
TGTGCCAGTATTGGAGGACAGGGAAGGACCGGGGAGCTGTTTTTT
>.|.|TRBJ2-7|TRBV7-6
CASSLAGTDGTYEQYF
TGTGCCAGCAGCTTAGCGGGGACGGACGGAACCTACGAGCAGTACTTC
>once|.|TRBJ1-5|TRBV30
CAWSPKGQPQHF
TGTGCCTGGAGCCCAAAAGGACAGCCCCAGCATTTT
>.|.|TRBJ1-2|TRBV2
CASSEAFGVGAYGYTF
TGTGCCAGCAGTGAAGCGTTCGGGGTGGGCGCTTATGGCTACACCTTC
>.|.|TRBJ1-5|TRBV24-1
CATSDGWDQPQHF
TGTGCCACCAGTGATGGGTGGGATCAGCCCCAGCATTTT
>.|.|TRBJ2-1|TRBV6-4
CASSVLIGGLDEQFF
TGTGCCAGCAGTGTATTAATCGGGGGGCTCGATGAGCAGTTCTTC
>.|TRBD1|TRBJ2-7|TRBV6-2/TRBV6-3
CASSRRTGETYEQYF
TGTGCCAGCAGTCGACGGACAGGGGAGACCTACGAGCAGTACTTC
>.|.|TRBJ1-3|TRBV7-8
CASSSEGRNTIYF
TGTGCCAGCAGCTCCGAAGGGCGAAACACCATATATTTT
>.|TRBD1|TRBJ2-5|TRBV4-3
CASSPGGATQYF
TGCGCCAGCAGCCCAGGGGGCGCGACCCAGTACTTC
>.|TRBD2|TRBJ2-7|TRBV4-3
CASSQTGASGNIYEQYF
TGCGCCAGCAGCCAAACGGGGGCTAGCGGGAATATCTACGAGCAGTACTTC
>.|.|TRBJ2-3|TRBV11-2
CASTDTRDFTDTQYF
TGTGCCAGCACCGACACAAGGGACTTCACAGATACGCAGTATTTT